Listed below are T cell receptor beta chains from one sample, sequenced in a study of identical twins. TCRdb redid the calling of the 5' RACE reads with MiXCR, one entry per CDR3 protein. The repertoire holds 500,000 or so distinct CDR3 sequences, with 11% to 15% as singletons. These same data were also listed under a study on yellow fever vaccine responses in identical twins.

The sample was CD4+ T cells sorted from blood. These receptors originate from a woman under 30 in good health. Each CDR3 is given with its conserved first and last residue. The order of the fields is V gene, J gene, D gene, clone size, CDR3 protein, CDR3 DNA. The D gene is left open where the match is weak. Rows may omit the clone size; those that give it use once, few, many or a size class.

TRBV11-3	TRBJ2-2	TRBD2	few	CASSPGLAGDTGELFF	TGTGCCAGCAGCCCGGGACTAGCGGGAGACACCGGGGAGCTGTTTTTT
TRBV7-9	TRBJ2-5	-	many	CASSLKGGQETQYF	TGTGCCAGCAGCTTAAAGGGAGGTCAAGAGACCCAGTACTTC
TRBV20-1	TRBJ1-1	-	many	CSARFEPNTEAFF	TGCAGTGCTAGATTTGAACCGAACACTGAAGCTTTCTTT
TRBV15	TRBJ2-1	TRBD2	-	CATSRARLADNEQFF	TGTGCCACCAGCAGAGCGCGTCTAGCGGACAATGAGCAGTTCTTC
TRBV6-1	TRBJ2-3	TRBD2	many	CASRSPGTSGGRDTQYF	TGTGCCAGCAGGTCCCCCGGGACTAGCGGGGGGAGGGATACGCAGTATTTT
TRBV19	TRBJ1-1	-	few	CASKQQGGVGDTEAFF	TGTGCCAGTAAACAACAGGGTGGGGTGGGAGACACTGAAGCTTTCTTT
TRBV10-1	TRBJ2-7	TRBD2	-	CASSEYGLAAYEQYF	TGCGCCAGCAGTGAGTATGGGCTAGCGGCCTACGAGCAGTACTTC
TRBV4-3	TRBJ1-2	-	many	CASSQKFPFGYGYTF	TGCGCCAGCAGCCAAAAATTTCCGTTTGGCTATGGCTACACCTTC
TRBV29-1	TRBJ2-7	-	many	CSVPTGIGDEQYF	TGCAGCGTTCCAACAGGGATAGGGGACGAGCAGTACTTC
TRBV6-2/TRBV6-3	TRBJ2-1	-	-	CASSTPYSSYNEQFF	TGTGCCAGCAGCACCCCTTATAGCTCCTACAATGAGCAGTTCTTC
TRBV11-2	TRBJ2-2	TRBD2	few	CASSPGTSGSGELFF	TGTGCCAGCAGCCCAGGGACTAGCGGGAGCGGGGAGCTGTTTTTT
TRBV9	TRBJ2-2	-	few	CASSVAPRQTGELFF	TGCGCCAGCAGCGTAGCTCCTAGGCAGACCGGGGAGCTGTTTTTT
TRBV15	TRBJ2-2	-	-	CATSRVVEAGELFF	TGTGCCACCAGCAGAGTCGTGGAAGCCGGGGAGCTGTTTTTT
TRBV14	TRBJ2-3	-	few	CASSQWNTQYF	TGTGCCAGCAGCCAATGGAACACGCAGTATTTT
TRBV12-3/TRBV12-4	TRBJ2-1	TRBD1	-	CASSLKGQGYNEQFF	TGTGCCAGCAGTCTCAAGGGACAGGGGTACAATGAGCAGTTCTTC
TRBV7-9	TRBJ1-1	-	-	CASSLDGATTAEAFF	TGTGCCAGCAGCTTAGATGGGGCTACGACGGCTGAAGCTTTCTTT
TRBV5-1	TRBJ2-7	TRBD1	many	CASSLDRQGAEQYF	TGCGCCAGCAGCTTGGATCGACAGGGGGCCGAGCAGTACTTC
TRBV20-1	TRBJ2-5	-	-	CSARGNTRVFQETQYF	TGCAGTGCTAGGGGTAATACGCGGGTCTTCCAAGAGACCCAGTACTTC
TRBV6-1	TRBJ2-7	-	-	CASRPGEGLYEQYF	TGTGCCAGCAGACCTGGTGAAGGGCTCTACGAGCAGTACTTC
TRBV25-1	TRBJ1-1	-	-	CASSEYWNTEAFF	TGTGCCAGCAGTGAATATTGGAACACTGAAGCTTTCTTT
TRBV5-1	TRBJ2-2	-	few	CASSFYPRTGELFF	TGCGCCAGCAGCTTTTATCCACGAACCGGGGAGCTGTTTTTT